The present TCR beta chain was sequenced within a study of PD-L1 blockade in urothelial cancer. Study-level background: Blood was analyzed 3 weeks (second dose) and 6 weeks after treatment start.

Locally advanced or metastatic urothelial carcinoma was present in patients. Samples spanned pretreatment and treatment, with 1 to 8 time points per patient. Clones were read by immunoSEQ multiplex PCR, and TCRdb kept only the in-frame ones, dropping some. The sample lists approximately 65,000 clones, about 89% occurring once. Details on this clone: The antigen is unknown.

Study-wide results and caveats: Pretreatment peripheral blood TCR clonality that fell below the median predicted better survival among the patients studied.

The sequence was collected from a man aged 60 to 75 with urothelial cancer. Sample: PBMCs, taken around atezolizumab (anti-PD-L1) treatment.

DNA of the CDR3: TGCGCCAGCAGCTTTACTCTCGGGGCAGGGAGGCTTAACACTGAAGCTTTCTTT. Its translation: CASSFTLGAGRLNTEAFF. The chain employs TRBV5-1 and TRBJ1-1, with D tentatively TRBD1 (5 bases). CDR1 is SGHRS, CDR2 YFSETQ, per germline. The ends were cut back, 2 bases at V and 2 bases at J, with 22 bases in the middle. The CDR3 spans 18 residues.